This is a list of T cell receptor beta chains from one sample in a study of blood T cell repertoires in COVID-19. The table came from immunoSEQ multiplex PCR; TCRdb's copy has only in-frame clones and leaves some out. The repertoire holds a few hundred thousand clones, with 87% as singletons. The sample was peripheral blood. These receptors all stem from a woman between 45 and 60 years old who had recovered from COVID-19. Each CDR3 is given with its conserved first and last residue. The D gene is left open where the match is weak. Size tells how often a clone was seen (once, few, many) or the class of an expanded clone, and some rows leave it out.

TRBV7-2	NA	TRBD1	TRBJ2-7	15	TGTGCCAGCAGCCTGGGGGCAGGGGGTTCCTACGAGCAGTACTTC	CASSLGAGGSYEQYF
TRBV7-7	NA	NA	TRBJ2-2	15	TGTGCCAGCAGCCCCAGGACAGTGAACACCGGGGAGCTGTTTTTT	CASSPRTVNTGELFF
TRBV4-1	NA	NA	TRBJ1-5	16	TGCGCCAGCAGCCAAGATCGAGGGATCAGCAATCAGCCCCAGCATTTT	CASSQDRGISNQPQHF
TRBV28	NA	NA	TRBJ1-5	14	TGTGCCAGCAGTTTTGGAGATAGCAATCAGCCCCAGCATTTT	CASSFGDSNQPQHF
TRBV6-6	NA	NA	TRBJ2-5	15	TGTGCCAGCAGCTATCCCCCCGGCAGGCAAGAGACCCAGTACTTC	CASSYPPGRQETQYF
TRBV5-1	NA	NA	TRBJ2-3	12	TGCGCCAGGTCCCCCGGCACAGATACGCAGTATTTT	CARSPGTDTQYF
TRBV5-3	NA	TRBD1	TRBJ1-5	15	TGTGCCAGAAGCTTGCCGACAGGGGGGGATCAGCCCCAGCATTTT	CARSLPTGGDQPQHF
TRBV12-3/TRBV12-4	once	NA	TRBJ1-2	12	TGTGCCAGCCAGGGCCTAGGGAATGGCTACACCTTC	CASQGLGNGYTF
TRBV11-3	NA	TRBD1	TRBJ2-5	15	TGTGCCAGCAGCGAGGGACAGGGCCATTTAGAGACCCAGTACTTC	CASSEGQGHLETQYF
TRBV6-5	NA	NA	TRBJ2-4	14	TGTGCCAGCAGACTAGCTTCTGCCAAAAACATTCAGTACTTC	CASRLASAKNIQYF
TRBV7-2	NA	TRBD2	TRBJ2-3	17	TGTGCCAGCAGCTTACATGATGGACTAGCAGGATCAGATACGCAGTATTTT	CASSLHDGLAGSDTQYF
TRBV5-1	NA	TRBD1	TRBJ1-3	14	TGCGCCAGCAGCCAGGGGGTTACTGGAAACACCATATATTTT	CASSQGVTGNTIYF
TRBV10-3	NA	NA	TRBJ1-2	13	TGTGCCATCAGTGAGACCGGGAGCTATGGCTACACCTTC	CAISETGSYGYTF
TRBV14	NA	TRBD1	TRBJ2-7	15	TGTGCCAGCAGCCAAGCAGGACAGGGCTCCTACGAGCAGTACTTC	CASSQAGQGSYEQYF
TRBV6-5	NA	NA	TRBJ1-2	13	TGTGCCAGTCGGGGGTCCCCTTTAGATGGCTACACCTTC	CASRGSPLDGYTF
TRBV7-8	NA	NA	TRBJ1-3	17	TGTGCCAGCAGCTTAAGGGTAACAGGGAGCTCTGGAAACACCATATATTTT	CASSLRVTGSSGNTIYF
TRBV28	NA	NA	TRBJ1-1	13	TGTGCCAGCAACCCGCCAGGCAACACTGAAGCTTTCTTT	CASNPPGNTEAFF
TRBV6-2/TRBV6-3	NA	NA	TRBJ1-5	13	TGTGCCAGCAGCCGCGATAAGTTGCAGCCCCAGCATTTT	CASSRDKLQPQHF
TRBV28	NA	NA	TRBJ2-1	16	TGTGCCAGCAGCTCTGTCTCTAGCGAGACGAGGAATGAGCAGTTCTTC	CASSSVSSETRNEQFF
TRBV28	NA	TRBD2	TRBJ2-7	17	TGTGCCAGCACCCCAGGTCCTAGCGGTTCTCTTTTTTACGAGCAGTACTTC	CASTPGPSGSLFYEQYF
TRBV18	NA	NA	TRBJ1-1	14	TGTGCCAGCTCACCAACGGACACGAACACTGAAGCTTTCTTT	CASSPTDTNTEAFF
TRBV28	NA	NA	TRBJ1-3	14	TGTGCCAGCACAGACAGGAGTGAGCCGAACACCATATATTTT	CASTDRSEPNTIYF
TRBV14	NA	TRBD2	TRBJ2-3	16	TGTGCCAGCAGCGCCGTCCCGGGACTAGCGGGGGGCTCGCCGTATTTT	CASSAVPGLAGGSPYF
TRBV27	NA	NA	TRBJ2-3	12	TGTGCCAGCAGCCCAGGGTCGGATACGCAGTATTTT	CASSPGSDTQYF
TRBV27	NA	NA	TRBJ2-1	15	TGTGCCAGCAGTTTAGCGGGTGGATCCTACAATGAGCAGTTCTTC	CASSLAGGSYNEQFF
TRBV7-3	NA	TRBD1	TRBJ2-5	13	TGTGCCAGCAGCCGGGACAGGGGGGAGACCCAGTACTTC	CASSRDRGETQYF